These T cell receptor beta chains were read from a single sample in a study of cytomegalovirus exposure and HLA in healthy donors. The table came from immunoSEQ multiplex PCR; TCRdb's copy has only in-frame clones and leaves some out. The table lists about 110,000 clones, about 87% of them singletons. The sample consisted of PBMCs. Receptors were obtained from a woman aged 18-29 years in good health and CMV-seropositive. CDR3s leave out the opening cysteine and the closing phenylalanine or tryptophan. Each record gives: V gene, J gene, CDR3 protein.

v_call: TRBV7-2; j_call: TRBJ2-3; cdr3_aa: ASSLRQGATDTQY
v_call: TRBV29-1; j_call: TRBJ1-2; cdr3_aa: SVNNGQEGSNYGYT
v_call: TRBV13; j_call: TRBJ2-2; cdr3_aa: ASSLTLFGNTGELF
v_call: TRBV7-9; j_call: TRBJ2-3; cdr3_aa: ATPQGLDTQY
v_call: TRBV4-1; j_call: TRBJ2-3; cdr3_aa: ASSQVPGGGADTQY
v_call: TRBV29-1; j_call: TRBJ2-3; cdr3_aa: SVEDGRTHADTQY
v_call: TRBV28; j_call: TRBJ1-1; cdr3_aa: ASSSRGRTEAF
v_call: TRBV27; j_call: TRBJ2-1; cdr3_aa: ASSLSGDNEQF
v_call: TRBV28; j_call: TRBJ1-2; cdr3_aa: ASTMVDRGNYGYT
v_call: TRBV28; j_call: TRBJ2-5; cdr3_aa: ASRLGQQETQY
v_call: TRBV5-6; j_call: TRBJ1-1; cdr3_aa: ASSYLDRMNTEAF
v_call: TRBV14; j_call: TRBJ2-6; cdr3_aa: ASRRAGANVLT